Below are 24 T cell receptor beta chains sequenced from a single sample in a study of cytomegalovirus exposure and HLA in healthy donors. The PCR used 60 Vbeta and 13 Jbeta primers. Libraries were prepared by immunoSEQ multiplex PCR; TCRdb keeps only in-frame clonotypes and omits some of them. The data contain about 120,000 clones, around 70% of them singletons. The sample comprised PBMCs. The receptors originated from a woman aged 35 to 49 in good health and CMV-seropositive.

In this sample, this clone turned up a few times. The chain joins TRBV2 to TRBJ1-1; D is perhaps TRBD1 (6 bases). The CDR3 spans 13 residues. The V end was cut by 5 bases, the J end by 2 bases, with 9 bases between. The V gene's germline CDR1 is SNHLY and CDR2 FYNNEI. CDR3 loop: CASSLQGNTEAFF. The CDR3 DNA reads TGTGCCAGCAGTTTACAGGGAAACACTGAAGCTTTCTTT.

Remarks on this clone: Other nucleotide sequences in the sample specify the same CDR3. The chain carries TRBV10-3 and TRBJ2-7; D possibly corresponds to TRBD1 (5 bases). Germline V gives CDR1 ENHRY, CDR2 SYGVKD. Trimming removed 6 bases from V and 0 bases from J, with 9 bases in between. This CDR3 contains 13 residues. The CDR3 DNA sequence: TGTGCCATCAGAACAGGTGACTCCTACGAGCAGTACTTC. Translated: CAIRTGDSYEQYF.

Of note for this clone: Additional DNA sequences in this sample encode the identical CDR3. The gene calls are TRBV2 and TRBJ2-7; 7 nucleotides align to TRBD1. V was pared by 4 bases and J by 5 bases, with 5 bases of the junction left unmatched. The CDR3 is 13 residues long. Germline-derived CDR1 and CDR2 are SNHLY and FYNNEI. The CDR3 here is CASSGQGIHEQYF. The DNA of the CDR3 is TGTGCCAGCAGTGGACAGGGTATCCACGAGCAGTACTTC.

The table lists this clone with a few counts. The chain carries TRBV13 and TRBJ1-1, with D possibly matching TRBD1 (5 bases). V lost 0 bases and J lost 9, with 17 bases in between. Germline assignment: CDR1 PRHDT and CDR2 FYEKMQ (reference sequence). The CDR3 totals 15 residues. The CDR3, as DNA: TGTGCCAGCAGCTTAGGACAGGATTTATCTCCGAAAGCTTTCTTT. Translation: CASSLGQDLSPKAFF.

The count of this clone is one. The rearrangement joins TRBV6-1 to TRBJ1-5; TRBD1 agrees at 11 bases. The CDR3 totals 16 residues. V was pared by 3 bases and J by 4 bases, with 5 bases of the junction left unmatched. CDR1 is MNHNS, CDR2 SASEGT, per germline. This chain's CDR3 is CASSDPGTGGNQPQHF. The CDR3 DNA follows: TGTGCCAGCAGTGACCCCGGGACAGGGGGTAATCAGCCCCAGCATTTT.

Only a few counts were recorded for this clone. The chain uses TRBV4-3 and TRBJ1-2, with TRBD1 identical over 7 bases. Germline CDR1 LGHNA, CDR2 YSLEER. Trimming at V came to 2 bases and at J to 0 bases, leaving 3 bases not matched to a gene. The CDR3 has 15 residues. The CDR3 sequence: CASSQIQGTNYGYTF. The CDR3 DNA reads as TGCGCCAGCAGCCAAATACAGGGGACTAACTATGGCTACACCTTC.

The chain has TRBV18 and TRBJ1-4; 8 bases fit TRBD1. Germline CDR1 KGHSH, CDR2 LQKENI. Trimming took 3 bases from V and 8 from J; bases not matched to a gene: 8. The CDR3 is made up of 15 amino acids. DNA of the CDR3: TGTGCCAGCTCACCTACGGACAGGGCGGGCGAAAAACTGTTTTTT. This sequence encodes CASSPTDRAGEKLFF.

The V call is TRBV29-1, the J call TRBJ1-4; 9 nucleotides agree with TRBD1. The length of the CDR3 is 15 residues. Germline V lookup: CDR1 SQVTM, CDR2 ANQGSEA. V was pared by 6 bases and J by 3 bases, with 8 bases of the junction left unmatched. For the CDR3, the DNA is TGCAGCGTAGTAACAGGGGGCAAAGCTAATGAAAAACTGTTTTTT. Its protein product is CSVVTGGKANEKLFF.

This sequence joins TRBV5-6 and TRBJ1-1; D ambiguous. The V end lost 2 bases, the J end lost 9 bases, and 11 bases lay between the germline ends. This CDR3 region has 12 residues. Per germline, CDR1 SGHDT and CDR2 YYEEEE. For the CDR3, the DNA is TGTGCCAGCAGCTTACCGGGAAATAAAGCTTTCTTT. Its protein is CASSLPGNKAFF.

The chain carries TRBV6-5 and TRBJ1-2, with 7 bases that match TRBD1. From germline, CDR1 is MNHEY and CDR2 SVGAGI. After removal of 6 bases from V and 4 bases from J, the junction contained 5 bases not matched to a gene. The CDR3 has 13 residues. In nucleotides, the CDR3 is TGTGCCAGCAGGGTCCGGGACAGCTATGGCTACACCTTC. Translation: CASRVRDSYGYTF.

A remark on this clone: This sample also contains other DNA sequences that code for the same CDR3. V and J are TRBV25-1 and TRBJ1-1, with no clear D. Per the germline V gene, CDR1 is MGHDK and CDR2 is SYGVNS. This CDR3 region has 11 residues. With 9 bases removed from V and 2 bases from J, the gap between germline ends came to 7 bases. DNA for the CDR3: TGTGCCAGTTCCCCTAACACTGAAGCTTTCTTT. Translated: CASSPNTEAFF.

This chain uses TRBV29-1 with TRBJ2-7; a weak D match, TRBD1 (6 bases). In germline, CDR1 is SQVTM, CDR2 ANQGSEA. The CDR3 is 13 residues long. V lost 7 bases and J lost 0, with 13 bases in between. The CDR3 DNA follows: TGCAGCGCTCAAACAGGGTCCTCCTACGAGCAGTACTTC. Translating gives CSAQTGSSYEQYF.

CDR3 sequence reads: CAISEGVKAPSYEQYF. CDR3 coding DNA: TGTGCCATCAGTGAGGGAGTAAAGGCTCCCTCCTACGAGCAGTACTTC. The chain links TRBV10-3 to TRBJ2-7; D is unresolved. V was cut by 2 bases and J by 0 bases, with 14 bases left in between. This CDR3 comprises 16 residues. From germline, CDR1 is ENHRY and CDR2 SYGVKD.

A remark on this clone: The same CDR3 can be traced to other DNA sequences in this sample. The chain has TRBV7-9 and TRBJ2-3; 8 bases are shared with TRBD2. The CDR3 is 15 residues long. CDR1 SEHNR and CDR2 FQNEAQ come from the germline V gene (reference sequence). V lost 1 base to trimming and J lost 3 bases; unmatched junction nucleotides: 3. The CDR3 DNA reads TGTGCCAGCAGCTTAGGGAGCGGGGGAACAGATACGCAGTATTTT. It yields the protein CASSLGSGGTDTQYF.

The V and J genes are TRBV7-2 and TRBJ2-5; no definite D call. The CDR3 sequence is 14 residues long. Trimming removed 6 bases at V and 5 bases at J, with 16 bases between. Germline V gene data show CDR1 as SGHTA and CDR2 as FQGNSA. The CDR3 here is CASSRNYYRETQYF. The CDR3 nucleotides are TGTGCCAGCAGTCGAAATTACTACCGGGAGACCCAGTACTTC.

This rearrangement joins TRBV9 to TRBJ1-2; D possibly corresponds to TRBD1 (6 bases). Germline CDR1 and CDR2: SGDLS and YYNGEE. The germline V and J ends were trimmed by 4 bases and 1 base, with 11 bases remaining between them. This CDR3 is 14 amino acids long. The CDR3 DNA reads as TGTGCCAGCAGCTTTGAACAGGGTAACTATGGCTACACCTTC. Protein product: CASSFEQGNYGYTF.

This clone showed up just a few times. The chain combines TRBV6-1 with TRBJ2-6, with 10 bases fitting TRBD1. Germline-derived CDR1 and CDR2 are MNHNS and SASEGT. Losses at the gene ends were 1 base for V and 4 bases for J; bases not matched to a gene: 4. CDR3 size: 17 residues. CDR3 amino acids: CASSEEGQGLGANVLTF. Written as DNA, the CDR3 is TGTGCCAGCAGTGAAGAGGGACAGGGGCTCGGGGCCAACGTCCTGACTTTC.

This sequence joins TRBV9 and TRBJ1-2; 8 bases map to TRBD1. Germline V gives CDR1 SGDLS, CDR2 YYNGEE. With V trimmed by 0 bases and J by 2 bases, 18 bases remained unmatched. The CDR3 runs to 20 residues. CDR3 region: CASSVDRSPGQGIRNYGYTF. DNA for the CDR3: TGTGCCAGCAGCGTAGATAGGAGCCCCGGACAGGGAATAAGAAACTATGGCTACACCTTC.

DNA for the CDR3: TGTGCCAGCAGTTTCCTGACAGGGGACGGCTACACCTTC. This encodes CASSFLTGDGYTF. This chain links TRBV6-5 with TRBJ1-2, with 8 bases identical to TRBD1. CDR1 MNHEY and CDR2 SVGAGI come from the germline V gene. The ends lost 4 bases at V and 8 bases at J; junction bases unmatched: 6. CDR3 length: 13 amino acids.

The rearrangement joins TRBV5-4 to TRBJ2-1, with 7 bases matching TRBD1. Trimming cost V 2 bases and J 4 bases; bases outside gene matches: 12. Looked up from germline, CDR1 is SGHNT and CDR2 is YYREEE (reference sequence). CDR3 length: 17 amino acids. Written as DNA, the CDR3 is TGTGCCAGCAGCTTCTACACCGGGACAGCAAAGTACAATGAGCAGTTCTTC. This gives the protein CASSFYTGTAKYNEQFF.

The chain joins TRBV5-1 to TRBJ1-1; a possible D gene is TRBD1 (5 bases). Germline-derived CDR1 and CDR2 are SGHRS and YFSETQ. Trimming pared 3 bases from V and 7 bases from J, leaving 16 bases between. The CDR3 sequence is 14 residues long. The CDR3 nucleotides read TGCGCCAGCAGCTCGGGCTCAGGAGGGGTTGAAGCTTTCTTT. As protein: CASSSGSGGVEAFF.

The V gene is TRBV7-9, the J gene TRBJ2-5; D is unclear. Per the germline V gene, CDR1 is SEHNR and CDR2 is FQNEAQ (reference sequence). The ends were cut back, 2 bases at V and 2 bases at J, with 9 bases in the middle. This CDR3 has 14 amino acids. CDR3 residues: CASSLLTEQETQYF. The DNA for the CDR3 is TGTGCCAGCAGCTTACTGACGGAGCAAGAGACCCAGTACTTC.

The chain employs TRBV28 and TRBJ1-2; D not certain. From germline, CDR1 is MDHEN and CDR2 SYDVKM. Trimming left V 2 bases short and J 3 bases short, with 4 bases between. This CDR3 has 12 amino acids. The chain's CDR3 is CASSLQDYGYTF. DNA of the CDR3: TGTGCCAGCAGTTTACAGGACTATGGCTACACCTTC.

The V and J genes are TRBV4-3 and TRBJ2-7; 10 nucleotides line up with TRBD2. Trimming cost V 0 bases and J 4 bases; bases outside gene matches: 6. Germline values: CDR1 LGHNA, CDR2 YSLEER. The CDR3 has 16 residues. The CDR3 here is CASSQDRTSGVYEQYF. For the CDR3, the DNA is TGCGCCAGCAGCCAAGATCGAACTAGCGGGGTTTACGAGCAGTACTTC.